This T cell receptor beta chain was sequenced in a study of identical twins. This clonotype was picked up many times. No antigen is known for it. General study findings and limits: A lower insertion count was a feature of abundant cord blood beta clonotypes, with no such feature in memory repertoires.

The CDR3 consists of 13 residues. Germline V gene lookup returns CDR1 SGHAT and CDR2 FQNNGV. The V end lost 2 bases, the J end lost 6 bases, and 7 bases lay between the germline ends. TCRdb re-called the 5' RACE reads with MiXCR, one entry per CDR3 protein. The data show hundreds of thousands of distinct CDR3 sequences, with around 6.6% seen just once and more than 3% held by the top ten. The same data also contributed to another study, on yellow fever vaccine responses in identical twins.

The TCR sequence derives from a woman between 18 and 30 years old in good health. The source material was memory (CD45RO+) T cells sorted from blood. The gene calls are TRBV11-2 and TRBJ2-2, with D possibly being TRBD1 or TRBD2 (5 bases each). The CDR3 loop reads CASSLLGAGELFF. CDR3 sequence (DNA): TGTGCCAGCAGCTTACTGGGGGCCGGGGAGCTGTTTTTT.